This T cell receptor (beta chain) was observed in a study of blood T cell repertoires in COVID-19. Whole-study context: Collection of acute and convalescent COVID-19 samples took place in the United States, Italy and Spain. Sample material is recorded as cDNA or gDNA derived from T cells, B-cell-depleted T cells, or PBMCs.

Original analysis: Estimation of nucleated cell counts relied on the amplification of reference gene primers. The assay was immunoSEQ multiplex PCR, and TCRdb's table has in-frame clones only and misses some. V and J calls and clone size are given by that table; D and trimming were obtained from the DNA. Seen here are some 230,000 clones, about 83% observed once, and the top ten hold 6.5% to 9%. As for this clone: At one end the junction does not follow the germline gene, possibly because of a read error.

Looked up from germline, CDR1 is SEHNR and CDR2 is FQNEAQ (reference sequence). This CDR3 is built from 14 residues. The TCR sequence derives from a woman aged 50 to 60 with acute or convalescent COVID-19. Sequenced material: peripheral blood. This chain uses TRBV7-9 with TRBJ2-7; TRBD2 is a possible D gene (6 bases). This CDR3 reads CASSLARAPETGDF. Here the CDR3 DNA reads TGTGCCAGCAGCTTAGCGAGGGCACCCGAGACGGGGGACTTC.